Below are 14 T cell receptor beta chains sequenced from a single sample in a study of identical twins. TCRdb independently ran MiXCR on the 5' RACE reads; one entry per CDR3 protein. Altogether around 230,000 distinct CDR3 sequences are present, roughly a tenth being singletons, with the ten largest covering 4% to 6%. Material for sequencing was memory (CD45RO+) T cells sorted from blood. Receptors were obtained from a woman aged 18 to 35 in good health.

As for this clonotype: One base away lies a much larger clone, so this may be a sequencing read error. V and J are TRBV7-7 and TRBJ2-2; D perhaps matches TRBD2 (5 bases). The CDR3 covers 14 residues. The germline gives CDR1 SSHAT, CDR2 FNYEAQ (reference sequence). The CDR3 DNA is TGTGCTAGCAGCTTAGATATGAACACCGGGGAGCTGCTTTTT. It encodes CASSLDMNTGELLF.

The gene calls are TRBV6-1 and TRBJ2-5; D remains unclear. The CDR3 sequence is 15 residues long. V lost 2 bases to trimming and J lost 4 bases, with 14 bases between them. Germline V gene lookup returns CDR1 MNHNS and CDR2 SASEGT. CDR3 nucleotide sequence: TGTGCCAGCAGTGAACTGCCCGGGCCACGAGAGACCCAGTACTTC. Encoded protein: CASSELPGPRETQYF.

A few counts support this clonotype. The rearrangement uses TRBV27 and TRBJ2-7; possibly TRBD1 for D (5 bases). CDR3 length: 13 amino acids. V was shortened by 7 bases and J by 2 bases, with 12 bases between the two germline ends. Germline values: CDR1 MNHEY, CDR2 SMNVEV (reference sequence). The CDR3 loop is CASKKGRAYEQYF. The CDR3 bases are TGTGCCAGCAAAAAGGGGCGAGCCTACGAGCAGTACTTC.

The chain carries TRBV5-6 and TRBJ1-2; D gene ambiguous. This CDR3 contains 14 residues. Trimming pared 2 bases from V and 0 bases from J, leaving 8 bases between. Germline-derived CDR1 and CDR2 are SGHDT and YYEEEE. CDR3 residues: CASSFVGPNYGYTF. The CDR3 nucleotides read TGTGCCAGCAGCTTCGTCGGACCTAACTATGGCTACACCTTC.

Here the CDR3 DNA reads TGCGCCAGCAGCCCGGGGGCAGATACGCAGTATTTT. Translated: CASSPGADTQYF. The chain joins TRBV5-1 to TRBJ2-3; maybe TRBD2 (6 bases). The CDR3 consists of 12 residues. Trimming cost V 4 bases and J 4 bases, with 7 bases left between them. Looked up from germline, CDR1 is SGHRS and CDR2 is YFSETQ.

This clonotype came up many times. This chain joins TRBV20-1 and TRBJ1-2; 7 nucleotides match TRBD1. V was pared by 5 bases and J by 4 bases, with 10 bases of the junction left unmatched. In germline, CDR1 is DFQATT, CDR2 SNEGSKA (reference sequence). This CDR3 has 14 residues. CDR3 protein: CSALAGTELYGYTF. The CDR3 bases are TGCAGTGCTTTGGCCGGGACAGAGCTCTATGGCTACACCTTC.

This clonotype was observed a handful of times. V usage is TRBV20-1 and J usage is TRBJ1-2; D is undetermined. The CDR3 runs 12 residues. V lost 1 base and J 0 bases, leaving 3 bases between the germline ends. Germline V CDR1 and CDR2: DFQATT, SNEGSKA (reference sequence). The CDR3, as DNA: TGCAGTGCTAGAGCGACTAACTATGGCTACACCTTC. It codes for CSARATNYGYTF.

This clonotype occurred many times. The chain employs TRBV6-6 and TRBJ2-4; D possibly corresponds to TRBD1 (5 bases). Germline V gene sequence: CDR1 MNHNY, CDR2 SVGAGI (reference sequence). The CDR3 is made up of 13 amino acids. V lost 2 bases and J lost 5, with 7 bases in between. The CDR3 sequence is CASSYGAQNIQYF. In DNA form, the CDR3 reads TGTGCCAGCAGTTACGGGGCGCAAAACATTCAGTACTTC.

V gene TRBV12-3 or TRBV12-4 combines with J gene TRBJ2-7; 7 positions agree with TRBD2. V gave up 2 bases and J gave up 8 bases; unmatched junction bases: 15. This CDR3 has 16 amino acids. The CDR3 coding sequence is TGTGCCAGCAGTTTAAAGGTGGGGAGGGGTAGTAGGAAGCAGTACTTC. It specifies CASSLKVGRGSRKQYF.

This clonotype appeared many times. The gene calls are TRBV20-1 and TRBJ1-1; TRBD1 matches 9 bases. Germline assignment: CDR1 DFQATT and CDR2 SNEGSKA (reference sequence). The V gene end was trimmed by 5 bases and the J gene end by 6 bases; junction bases not matched to a gene: 10. The CDR3 loop spans 14 amino acids. CDR3 protein: CSAQRGQGSPEAFF. CDR3 coding DNA: TGCAGTGCTCAGCGGGGACAGGGTTCCCCTGAAGCTTTCTTT.

There are many counts of this clonotype. The chain has TRBV20-1 and TRBJ2-1, with 7 bases aligning to TRBD2. This CDR3 spans 13 amino acids. V lost 5 bases and J lost 7; bases outside the gene matches: 8. Germline V gene lookup returns CDR1 DFQATT and CDR2 SNEGSKA (reference sequence). The chain's CDR3 is CSAGRGEGNEQFF. Here the CDR3 DNA reads TGCAGTGCTGGTCGGGGGGAGGGGAATGAGCAGTTCTTC.

This clonotype was observed a few times. V gene TRBV7-9 combines with J gene TRBJ2-5; D is unresolved. The CDR3 has 13 amino acids. The V gene lost 1 base and the J gene lost 7 bases, with 10 bases spanning the gap. Germline V gene lookup returns CDR1 SEHNR and CDR2 FQNEAQ (reference sequence). CDR3 sequence reads: CASSLGLDGTQYF. The CDR3 bases are TGTGCCAGCAGCTTAGGCCTAGACGGGACCCAGTACTTC.

In this sample, this clonotype turned up many times. J is TRBJ2-1 and V is TRBV20-1; D may be TRBD2 (6 bases). Germline V gives CDR1 DFQATT, CDR2 SNEGSKA (reference sequence). The CDR3 length is 12 residues. Deletions cut 3 bases from V and 5 bases from J, with 8 bases between. In nucleotides, the CDR3 is TGCAGTGCTAGGGTAGCGGACAATGAGCAGTTCTTC. This gives the protein CSARVADNEQFF.

A few counts support this clonotype. The CDR3 reads CASSPGRGEVRLTEQYF. In DNA, the CDR3 is TGTGCCAGCAGCCCCGGGAGGGGCGAAGTTAGGTTAACCGAGCAGTACTTC. The chain combines TRBV7-9 with TRBJ2-7; 8 nucleotides match TRBD2. Unmatched junction bases numbered 18, after V lost 5 bases and J lost 6 bases. Germline CDR1 reads SEHNR; CDR2 reads FQNEAQ (reference sequence). The length of the CDR3 is 17 residues.